These 5 T cell receptor beta chains originate from one sample sequenced in a study of blood T cell repertoires in COVID-19. Profiled with immunoSEQ multiplex PCR; TCRdb holds only in-frame clones, not every one. The sample lists 150,000 to 200,000 clones, 80% occurring once. Sequencing was performed on PBMCs or T cells enriched from blood (not recorded which). The receptors come from a man aged 40-49 years who had recovered from COVID-19.

This clone has just a few counts. This chain joins TRBV9 and TRBJ1-2, with 7 bases aligning to TRBD1. CDR1 and CDR2 from the germline V gene are SGDLS and YYNGEE. The V gene end was trimmed by 0 bases and the J gene end by 4 bases; junction bases not matched to a gene: 12. This CDR3 has 17 amino acids. CDR3 region: CASSVGERSTGPYGYTF. DNA for the CDR3: TGTGCCAGCAGCGTAGGTGAAAGGTCGACAGGGCCCTATGGCTACACCTTC.

The chain uses TRBV19 and TRBJ1-5; the D is unclear. V shed 3 bases and J shed 7 bases, with 22 bases lying between them. Germline values: CDR1 LNHDA, CDR2 SQIVND (reference sequence). CDR3 length: 17 residues. The CDR3, as DNA: TGTGCCAGTAGTATGTTGTTTTCGGCAGGCGAAGGCCAGCCCCAGCATTTT. It yields the protein CASSMLFSAGEGQPQHF. The whole variable domain, filled in from reference TRBV19 and TRBJ1-5, reads DGGITQSPKYLFRKEGQNVTLSCEQNLNHDAMYWYRQDPGQGLRLIYYSQIVNDFQKGDIAEGYSVSREKKESFPLTVTSAQKNPTAFYLCASSMLFSAGEGQPQHFGDGTRLSIL.

CDR3 sequence: CASSPDGGTRKTQYF. The CDR3 DNA reads as TGCGCCAGCAGCCCGGACGGAGGGACTAGAAAGACCCAGTACTTC. V gene TRBV5-1 combines with J gene TRBJ2-5, with 8 bases aligning to TRBD2. The ends lost 4 bases at V and 6 bases at J; junction bases unmatched: 11. Germline assignment: CDR1 SGHRS and CDR2 YFSETQ. CDR3 length: 15 residues.

The chain employs TRBV5-1 and TRBJ2-3; no clear D. Trimming shortened V by 0 bases and J by 1 base, and 9 bases separated the two germline ends. The CDR3 totals 15 residues. From germline, CDR1 is SGHRS and CDR2 YFSETQ. CDR3 loop: CASSLELSGTDTQYF. In DNA form, the CDR3 reads TGCGCCAGCAGCTTGGAACTATCCGGCACAGATACGCAGTATTTT.

The chain employs TRBV2 and TRBJ1-1; D call uncertain. The V gene's germline CDR1 is SNHLY and CDR2 FYNNEI. CDR3 size: 15 residues. Trimming took off 4 bases at V and 4 bases at J, with 16 bases between the two ends. The CDR3 reads CASSGPSVRGTEAFF. CDR3 sequence (DNA): TGTGCCAGCAGTGGCCCATCCGTGAGAGGCACTGAAGCTTTCTTT.